The 17 T cell receptor beta chains in this list originate from one sample, sequenced in a study of T cells after yellow fever vaccination. Via MiXCR, TCRdb re-called the 5' RACE reads, giving one row per CDR3 protein. The table includes more than 300,000 distinct CDR3 sequences, 9.5% to 12% detected once. The starting material was CD4+ T cells sorted from PBMCs, obtained 45 days after the yellow fever booster vaccination. Every receptor here comes from a man younger than 35 who received the YFV17D yellow fever vaccine.

The rearrangement links TRBV20-1 to TRBJ2-5; D gene unclear. Trimming removed 5 bases from V and 5 bases from J, with 6 bases in between. The CDR3 is 10 amino acids. The germline V gene has CDR1 DFQATT and CDR2 SNEGSKA (reference sequence). The CDR3 loop is CSALEETQYF. For the CDR3, the DNA is TGCAGTGCTCTTGAGGAGACCCAGTACTTC.

This clonotype was counted a few times. The chain has TRBV20-1 and TRBJ2-1; D remains unclear. Trimming left V 3 bases short and J 5 bases short, with 14 bases between. The CDR3 extends over 14 amino acids. CDR1 and CDR2 from the germline V gene are DFQATT and SNEGSKA (reference sequence). As DNA, the CDR3 is TGCAGTGCTAGTAACCCAGGCCGGAACAATGAGCAGTTCTTC. Amino acids: CSASNPGRNNEQFF.

The chain employs TRBV6-2 or TRBV6-3 and TRBJ1-1; D gene uncertain. This CDR3 is 12 amino acids long. The germline gives CDR1 MNHEY, CDR2 SVGEGT. Trimming removed 4 bases at V and 1 base at J, with 4 bases between. The CDR3: CASSSENTEAFF. The CDR3 coding sequence is TGTGCCAGCAGTTCGGAGAACACTGAAGCTTTCTTT.

This clonotype was counted a few times. V gene TRBV18 combines with J gene TRBJ1-1; D is possibly TRBD1 (5 bases). CDR3 length equals 13 residues. In germline, CDR1 is KGHSH, CDR2 LQKENI. V was trimmed by 5 bases and J by 3 bases, leaving 10 bases between them. The chain's CDR3 is CASSNRGDTEAFF. As DNA, the CDR3 is TGTGCCAGCTCAAACCGGGGCGACACTGAAGCTTTCTTT.

This clonotype turned up a few times. The DNA of the CDR3 is TGTGCCAGCAGTTTATCGTGGGGACCCGAAAAACTGTTTTTT. It yields the protein CASSLSWGPEKLFF. This chain connects TRBV12-3 or TRBV12-4 to TRBJ1-4; D is possibly TRBD1 (5 bases). Trimming cost V 2 bases and J 8 bases, with 12 bases left between them. There are 14 residues in the CDR3.

The chain joins TRBV29-1 to TRBJ1-1; possible D gene TRBD1, 6 bases. Germline CDR1 and CDR2: SQVTM and ANQGSEA. This CDR3 has 13 residues. The V end was cut by 7 bases, the J end by 3 bases, with 15 bases between. The CDR3 is CSGQYRADTEAFF. The DNA of the CDR3 is TGCAGCGGCCAATACAGGGCCGACACTGAAGCTTTCTTT.

This clonotype occurred a few times. The chain recombines TRBV6-5 with TRBJ2-1; TRBD2 matches at 13 bases. The CDR3 is 14 amino acids. The germline gives CDR1 MNHEY, CDR2 SVGAGI. V shed 6 bases and J 6 bases; nucleotides not matched to a gene: 2. CDR3 sequence reads: CASRGLAGPNEQFF. The CDR3 DNA follows: TGTGCCAGCAGGGGACTAGCGGGGCCCAATGAGCAGTTCTTC.

The chain joins TRBV7-2 to TRBJ2-1; the match to TRBD2 covers 8 bases. CDR3 length: 14 residues. From germline, CDR1 is SGHTA and CDR2 FQGNSA. V shed 1 base, J shed 10 bases, and the junction held 6 bases outside the gene matches. The CDR3 DNA follows: TGTGCCAGCAGCTTAGACGGGGGGGCGAGGGAGCAGTTCTTC. Translating it yields CASSLDGGAREQFF.

The CDR3 DNA reads TGTGCCAGCTCCCCCACGGGCCAGGGAACCGAGCAGTACGTC. Its translation is CASSPTGQGTEQYV. This chain joins TRBV7-2 and TRBJ2-7, with a weak D call TRBD1 (5 bases). The V and J ends lost 8 bases and 6 bases respectively, with 20 bases between them. Germline CDR1 and CDR2: SGHTA and FQGNSA. This CDR3 has 14 residues.

The V call is TRBV15, the J call TRBJ1-2; D is unresolved. This CDR3 is built from 14 residues. Germline V gene sequence: CDR1 LNHNV, CDR2 YYDKDF (reference sequence). V shed 0 bases and J shed 7 bases, with 12 bases lying between them. The CDR3 spells CATSRDRGLRGYTF. For the CDR3, the DNA is TGTGCCACCAGCAGAGATCGGGGTTTGCGTGGCTACACCTTC.

This clonotype has ten or more counts. As DNA, the CDR3 is TGCGCCAGCAGCGCCCGAAGCACAGATACGCAGTATTTT. This gives the protein CASSARSTDTQYF. The chain joins TRBV5-1 to TRBJ2-3; D remains ambiguous. This CDR3 is built from 13 residues. Germline V gene data show CDR1 as SGHRS and CDR2 as YFSETQ. V was pared by 4 bases and J by 0 bases, with 6 bases between.

In this sample, this clonotype turned up a few times. The rearrangement uses TRBV28 and TRBJ2-3; the D is unclear. Germline V gives CDR1 MDHEN, CDR2 SYDVKM. Between the trimmed V and J ends, which lost 6 bases and 4 bases, there was a span of 11 bases. CDR3 length: 13 residues. The CDR3 loop is CASSPEASDTQYF. The CDR3 DNA reads as TGTGCCAGCAGCCCGGAAGCTTCAGATACGCAGTATTTT.

This clonotype has at least ten counts. J is TRBJ1-2 and V is TRBV7-9; tentative D call: TRBD1 (6 bases). Germline V gives CDR1 SEHNR, CDR2 FQNEAQ (reference sequence). CDR3 length: 16 residues. Trimming pared 1 base from V and 0 bases from J, leaving 12 bases between. The CDR3 sequence: CASSLGGATANYGYTF. As DNA, the CDR3 is TGTGCCAGCAGCTTAGGGGGGGCCACAGCTAACTATGGCTACACCTTC.

The chain employs TRBV18 and TRBJ2-7; 7 bases are a match to TRBD2. Germline loops: CDR1 KGHSH, CDR2 LQKENI. V gave up 8 bases and J gave up 4 bases; unmatched junction bases: 14. This CDR3 contains 15 residues. The CDR3, as DNA: TGTGCCAGCCAACCCCTGGGGGGGGAACAATACGAGCAGTACTTC. Its translation is CASQPLGGEQYEQYF.

Of note for this clonotype: As the CDR3 is not closed by the conserved phenylalanine or tryptophan, this likely results from a read error. The chain couples TRBV4-1 to TRBJ2-5, with 8 positions matching TRBD2. Germline V gene lookup returns CDR1 MGHRA and CDR2 YSYEKL. The ends lost 4 bases at V and 2 bases at J; junction bases unmatched: 12. The CDR3 loop spans 17 amino acids. The CDR3 nucleotides read TGCGCCAGCAGCCGGCGCGATTCCGGGACTAGTCAAGAGACCCAGTACTTG. This codes for CASSRRDSGTSQETQYL.

The chain employs TRBV27 and TRBJ2-2; D assignment may be TRBD1 or TRBD2 (6 bases each). Trimming cost V 5 bases and J 0 bases, with 16 bases left between them. The CDR3 totals 17 residues. Germline loops: CDR1 MNHEY, CDR2 SMNVEV (reference sequence). This CDR3 reads CASSPAGQNANTGELFF. Here the CDR3 DNA reads TGTGCCAGCAGTCCGGCGGGACAAAACGCGAACACCGGGGAGCTGTTTTTT.

This clonotype was seen more than once but under ten times. CDR3 in DNA: TGTGCCAGCAGTTACGTTGTGGGGGATACGCAGTATTTT. Translated: CASSYVVGDTQYF. This chain uses TRBV6-5 with TRBJ2-3, with D unclear. The germline V gene has CDR1 MNHEY and CDR2 SVGAGI. This CDR3 contains 13 residues. Trimming took 2 bases from V and 6 from J, leaving 9 bases between them.